This entry describes one TCR beta chain. Antigen unknown. The conserved phenylalanine or tryptophan is not found at the CDR3 terminus, so this likely reflects a read error. Because the CDR3's place on the DNA is in doubt, the DNA is left out and the CDR3 is given as listed by TCRdb. The entry originates in a study of T cell responses to AZD1222 COVID-19 vaccine. Findings and caveats of the study: The CD4 TCRs associated with vaccination extended across spike and predominated at 160-218 and 743-854. The donor cohort was predominantly white British with a female majority, and clonal diversity may have been underestimated. Of spike-specific TCRs, nearly half reportedly target regions left unmutated in variants. Seropositive status at baseline applied to only six AZD1222 recipients.

From germline, CDR1 is MDHEN and CDR2 SYDVKM. The CDR3 totals 13 residues, both ends included. TCRdb keeps only in-frame clones here, not all; method: immunoSEQ multiplex PCR. The sample consists of over 120,000 clones, roughly 87% of them appearing once. This receptor was obtained from an adult who received the MenACWY meningococcal vaccine as a control. The gene calls are TRBV28 and TRBJ1-2. The sample here was peripheral blood, taken 28 days after the second dose of the MenACWY control vaccine. CDR3: CASSLRQARSPEV.